This TCR beta chain was recorded in a study of spatial heterogeneity in lung cancer. Whole-study context: TCR and UMI combinations that were unique each appeared, on average, more than ten times in raw reads.

In this sample, this clonotype turned up many times. Its antigen is not known. For a library built for alpha chains, this beta chain is a stray read; little rests on its size. Time point of the sample: sample taken at primary tumor resection. Sequencing of whole RNA from tumor, nontumor lung or frozen PBMC involved no sorting. Study conclusions and caveats: Expanded intratumoral alpha and beta TCR counts tracked tumor mutation counts.

A unique molecular identifier was carried by every single TCR cDNA molecule. From the 5' RACE reads, TCRdb called clonotypes with MiXCR, one entry per CDR3 protein. The sample yields about 8,100 distinct CDR3 sequences, about 12% seen once. This CDR3 has 14 amino acids. V lost 4 bases and J lost 5, with 15 bases in between. Germline lookup yields CDR1 SEHNR and CDR2 FQNEAQ (reference sequence). The TCR comes from a male donor with early-stage non-small cell lung cancer. The sequencing here drew on lung tumor tissue, taken at surgery. This rearrangement joins TRBV7-9 to TRBJ2-7; D may be TRBD2 (5 bases). CDR3 sequence: CASSSLDSPHEQYF. The DNA for the CDR3 is TGTGCCAGCAGCTCCCTGGACTCCCCTCACGAGCAGTACTTC.